The 2 T cell receptor beta chains below were found in one sample sequenced in a study of sequential checkpoint blockade in melanoma. Described treatment: randomized to nivolumab then ipilimumab (arm A) or the reverse (arm B). Here immunoSEQ multiplex PCR was the method, and the copy in TCRdb shows in-frame clones only, minus some. The sample lists about 15,000 clones, 77% occurring once. Specimen: CD8+ T cells sorted from blood (inferred from file names), collected from a patient given nivolumab and ipilimumab in sequence. These TCRs come from a human donor with melanoma.

The V and J genes are TRBV7-2 and TRBJ2-7, with 11 bases fitting TRBD1. Trimming removed 3 bases from V and 5 bases from J; junction bases left unmatched: 15. CDR1 and CDR2 from the germline V gene are SGHTA and FQGNSA. The CDR3 loop spans 18 amino acids. For the CDR3, the DNA is TGTGCCAGCAGCTTGCCCTATTCAGGGGGACAGGGGGTTGACGAGCAGTACTTC. Amino acids: CASSLPYSGGQGVDEQYF.

The V and J genes are TRBV28 and TRBJ2-2, with D possibly matching TRBD2 (5 bases). The CDR3 runs to 16 residues. V was cut by 9 bases and J by 1 base, with 18 bases left in between. Germline lookup yields CDR1 MDHEN and CDR2 SYDVKM. Written as DNA, the CDR3 is TGTGCCAGTTCGAGGCCCAGCCGGGGGAACACCGGGGAGCTGTTTTTT. This gives the protein CASSRPSRGNTGELFF.